These 25 T cell receptor beta chains share one sample of origin, sequenced in a study of blood T cell repertoires in COVID-19. TCRdb's copy holds only in-frame clones and misses some; the assay was immunoSEQ multiplex PCR. This sample has 100,000 to 150,000 clones, with roughly 89% found just once. Source material: peripheral blood. The origin of the receptors is a man aged 35-49 years with acute or convalescent COVID-19.

The V and J genes are TRBV29-1 and TRBJ1-1, with D uncertain. Germline V gives CDR1 SQVTM, CDR2 ANQGSEA. V dropped 1 base and J dropped 1 base, with 7 bases sitting between them. The CDR3 is 13 amino acids. In DNA form, the CDR3 reads TGCAGCGTTGAAGTTCTGAGGAACACTGAAGCTTTCTTT. This translates into CSVEVLRNTEAFF.

The rearrangement joins TRBV29-1 to TRBJ1-2, with a weak D call TRBD1 (6 bases). The CDR3 spans 15 residues. Germline CDR1 SQVTM, CDR2 ANQGSEA. Trimming left V 5 bases short and J 0 bases short, with 16 bases between. The CDR3 nucleotides are TGCAGCGTTCTGTTGGGGGGGCCGGCTAACTATGGCTACACCTTC. As protein: CSVLLGGPANYGYTF.

V usage is TRBV19 and J usage is TRBJ2-3; tentative D call: TRBD2 (7 bases). V lost 2 bases, J lost 0 bases, and 12 bases lay in between. The germline V gene encodes CDR1 LNHDA and CDR2 SQIVND (reference sequence). The CDR3 has 16 residues. The CDR3 reads CASSITGTTSTDTQYF. CDR3 sequence (DNA): TGTGCCAGTAGTATAACAGGGACTACTAGCACAGATACGCAGTATTTT. Filled out from reference TRBV19 and TRBJ2-3, the complete variable domain reads DGGITQSPKYLFRKEGQNVTLSCEQNLNHDAMYWYRQDPGQGLRLIYYSQIVNDFQKGDIAEGYSVSREKKESFPLTVTSAQKNPTAFYLCASSITGTTSTDTQYFGPGTRLTVL.

This clone appeared a few times. This sequence joins TRBV2 and TRBJ1-1; no clear D gene. CDR3 length: 11 amino acids. The germline V gene has CDR1 SNHLY and CDR2 FYNNEI. V gave up 8 bases and J gave up 4 bases, with 8 bases separating them. Here the CDR3 DNA reads TGTGCCAGCTTGTATTTCACTGAAGCTTTCTTT. Translating it yields CASLYFTEAFF. Full variable domain (rest looked up from reference TRBV2 and TRBJ1-1): EPEVTQTPSHQVTQMGQEVILRCVPISNHLYFYWYRQILGQKVEFLVSFYNNEISEKSEIFDDQFSVERPDGSNFTLKIRSTKLEDSAMYFCASLYFTEAFFGQGTRLTVV.

The rearrangement links TRBV27 to TRBJ2-1, with a weak D call TRBD2 (6 bases). V was cut by 6 bases and J by 7 bases, with 16 bases left in between. Germline V gives CDR1 MNHEY, CDR2 SMNVEV (reference sequence). The CDR3 covers 14 residues. The CDR3 bases are TGTGCCAGCAGAAAGCGGGCCCAGGGTAATGAGCAGTTCTTC. Protein product: CASRKRAQGNEQFF.

The chain carries TRBV9 and TRBJ2-4, with 8 bases identical to TRBD1. This CDR3 contains 17 residues. J gave up 6 bases and V 3 bases, and 14 bases lay outside the gene matches. Germline CDR1 SGDLS, CDR2 YYNGEE. The CDR3 DNA reads TGTGCCAGCAGCGCAGAGCAGGGGGCAGGGGGTGGAAACATTCAGTACTTC. Translating it yields CASSAEQGAGGGNIQYF.

The chain recombines TRBV7-9 with TRBJ2-7, with D possibly TRBD2 on 7 matching bases. Germline CDR1 reads SEHNR; CDR2 reads FQNEAQ (reference sequence). V shed 6 bases and J shed 6 bases, with 15 bases lying between them. This CDR3 comprises 13 residues. The CDR3 spells CASRKGGEVEQYF. CDR3 sequence (DNA): TGTGCCAGCAGGAAAGGGGGGGAGGTCGAGCAGTACTTC.

The chain employs TRBV3-1 (or the pseudogene TRBV3-2) and TRBJ2-7, with TRBD2 identical over 7 bases. V lost 1 base and J lost 5; bases outside the gene matches: 11. Germline CDR1 is LGHDT and CDR2 is YNNKEL (reference sequence). This CDR3 has 16 amino acids. Here the CDR3 DNA reads TGTGCCAGCAGCCAAGTCGGCGGGAGTACTGGAAACGAGCAGTACTTC. This gives the protein CASSQVGGSTGNEQYF.

The chain couples TRBV5-6 to TRBJ2-3; 7 bases line up with TRBD2. V was pared by 3 bases and J by 4 bases, with 11 bases of the junction left unmatched. Germline lookup yields CDR1 SGHDT and CDR2 YYEEEE. The CDR3 has 16 residues. CDR3 protein: CASSYEVGGRADTQYF. The CDR3 DNA reads TGTGCCAGCAGCTATGAGGTGGGGGGGAGGGCAGATACGCAGTATTTT.

V is TRBV3-1 (or the pseudogene TRBV3-2) and J is TRBJ1-2; 7 nucleotides line up with TRBD1. This CDR3 spans 15 amino acids. Germline CDR1 reads LGHDT; CDR2 reads YNNKEL (reference sequence). Trimming removed 1 base from V and 0 bases from J; junction bases left unmatched: 2. The CDR3 DNA follows: TGTGCCAGCAGCCAAGCGGACAGGTCTAACTATGGCTACACCTTC. It encodes CASSQADRSNYGYTF.

The chain recombines TRBV5-5 with TRBJ2-7; 7 bases are shared with TRBD2. This CDR3 is built from 18 residues. Trimming at V came to 4 bases and at J to 2 bases, leaving 18 bases not matched to a gene. Germline V gene data show CDR1 as SGHKS and CDR2 as YYEKEE (reference sequence). CDR3 in DNA: TGTGCCAGCAGCCGAAGCTGGTCTAGCGGAGGGAAAACCTACGAGCAGTACTTC. Protein product: CASSRSWSSGGKTYEQYF. Drawing the rest from reference TRBV5-5 and TRBJ2-7, the complete variable domain is DAGVTQSPTHLIKTRGQQVTLRCSPISGHKSVSWYQQVLGQGPQFIFQYYEKEERGRGNFPDRFSARQFPNYSSELNVNALLLGDSALYLCASSRSWSSGGKTYEQYFGPGTRLTVT.

This sequence joins TRBV2 and TRBJ1-5; D is unclear. Per the germline V gene, CDR1 is SNHLY and CDR2 is FYNNEI. Between the trimmed V and J ends, which lost 11 bases and 3 bases, there was a span of 14 bases. The CDR3 is 13 amino acids. The CDR3 loop is CAGREGPNQPQHF. The DNA for the CDR3 is TGTGCCGGGCGGGAGGGCCCCAATCAGCCCCAGCATTTT.

This chain links TRBV23-1 with TRBJ2-7; 8 bases line up with TRBD1. TRBV23-1 is known as an ORF, though its function is uncertain. The V and J ends lost 2 bases and 0 bases, in that order; junction bases with no gene match: 6. The CDR3 extends over 16 amino acids. The CDR3 loop reads CASSQLGQDFSYEQYF. In DNA, the CDR3 is TGCGCCAGCAGTCAACTGGGACAGGACTTCTCCTACGAGCAGTACTTC.

The V and J genes are TRBV7-6 and TRBJ1-1; 7 bases agree with TRBD1. Germline trimming cut 5 bases from V and 1 base from J; bases unmatched to any gene: 1. This CDR3 has 13 amino acids. CDR1 SGHVS and CDR2 FNYEAQ come from the germline V gene. The CDR3 loop reads CASSPGGNTEAFF. Written as DNA, the CDR3 is TGTGCCAGCAGCCCAGGGGGGAACACTGAAGCTTTCTTT.

This CDR3 is CASSQGQGYGYTF. CDR3 DNA sequence: TGTGCCAGCAGCCAGGGACAGGGATATGGCTACACCTTC. The chain recombines TRBV3-1 (or the pseudogene TRBV3-2) with TRBJ1-2, with TRBD1 matching over 9 bases. There are 13 residues in the CDR3. Trimming removed 3 bases from V and 5 bases from J; junction bases left unmatched: 1. Germline CDR1 reads LGHDT; CDR2 reads YNNKEL (reference sequence).

V and J are TRBV9 and TRBJ1-4, with TRBD1 as a possible D gene (5 bases). Germline V gene data show CDR1 as SGDLS and CDR2 as YYNGEE. The V and J ends lost 0 bases and 5 bases respectively, with 14 bases between them. This CDR3 contains 16 residues. CDR3 nucleotides: TGTGCCAGCAGCGTAGGGGTCCAGGGCTTGAATGAAAAACTGTTTTTT. It yields the protein CASSVGVQGLNEKLFF.

This rearrangement joins TRBV19 to TRBJ1-2; 7 bases map to TRBD1. The CDR3 contains 13 residues. The ends lost 4 bases at V and 5 bases at J; junction bases unmatched: 4. Looked up from germline, CDR1 is LNHDA and CDR2 is SQIVND (reference sequence). CDR3 in amino acids: CASSNARGYGYTF. The DNA of the CDR3 is TGTGCCAGTAGTAACGCCAGGGGGTATGGCTACACCTTC.

The rearrangement joins TRBV30 to TRBJ2-7; 9 bases line up with TRBD2. CDR1 is GTSNPN and CDR2 is SVGIG in the germline V gene (reference sequence). This CDR3 contains 14 residues. V lost 7 bases and J lost 2; bases outside the gene matches: 9. The CDR3 nucleotides read TGTGCCTATAGAGGACTAGCGCATACCTACGAGCAGTACTTC. Translated: CAYRGLAHTYEQYF.

V is TRBV3-1 (or the pseudogene TRBV3-2) and J is TRBJ2-1; 10 nucleotides line up with TRBD1. Germline CDR1 and CDR2: LGHDT and YNNKEL (reference sequence). Trimming removed 3 bases from V and 4 bases from J; junction bases left unmatched: 3. CDR3 length: 15 amino acids. For the CDR3, the DNA is TGTGCCAGCAGCCACAGACAGGGGGCTTACAATGAGCAGTTCTTC. This sequence encodes CASSHRQGAYNEQFF.

The rearrangement uses TRBV7-3 and TRBJ2-3; D is perhaps TRBD2 (6 bases). The germline V and J ends were trimmed by 1 base and 4 bases, with 12 bases remaining between them. CDR3 length: 15 residues. Germline V lookup: CDR1 SGHTA, CDR2 FQGTGA. CDR3 residues: CASSLMGGSPDTQYF. In DNA form, the CDR3 reads TGTGCCAGCAGCTTAATGGGGGGTTCGCCAGATACGCAGTATTTT.

V gene TRBV9 combines with J gene TRBJ2-7, with TRBD2 as a possible D gene (7 bases). Germline-derived CDR1 and CDR2 are SGDLS and YYNGEE. Between the trimmed V and J ends, which lost 2 bases and 5 bases, there was a span of 17 bases. The CDR3 has 15 amino acids. The CDR3 here is CASSVGSGGRDEQYF. In nucleotides, the CDR3 is TGTGCCAGCAGCGTGGGTTCGGGGGGCCGGGACGAGCAGTACTTC.

The chain is built from TRBV4-1 and TRBJ2-1; D perhaps matches TRBD2 (6 bases). The V end lost 1 base, the J end lost 0 bases, and 10 bases lay between the germline ends. In germline, CDR1 is MGHRA, CDR2 YSYEKL. This CDR3 contains 16 residues. CDR3 bases: TGCGCCAGCAGCCAAGGGGCGGGGAGCTCCTACAATGAGCAGTTCTTC. Encoded protein: CASSQGAGSSYNEQFF.

This chain connects TRBV6-6 to TRBJ1-4; the match to TRBD1 covers 7 bases. After removal of 1 base from V and 3 bases from J, the junction contained 2 bases not matched to a gene. CDR1 is MNHNY, CDR2 SVGAGI, per germline (reference sequence). The CDR3 loop spans 15 amino acids. The CDR3 nucleotides read TGTGCCAGCAGTTACTTTCAGGGGGCTAATGAAAAACTGTTTTTT. Translating it yields CASSYFQGANEKLFF.

CDR3 protein: CASSLGSSQETQYF. CDR3 nucleotide sequence: TGTGCCAGCAGCTTGGGGAGTTCCCAAGAGACCCAGTACTTC. The chain is built from TRBV5-5 and TRBJ2-5; D is uncertain. The V gene lost 0 bases and the J gene lost 1 base, with 7 bases spanning the gap. This CDR3 has 14 residues. Germline V CDR1 and CDR2: SGHKS, YYEKEE (reference sequence). The whole variable domain, filled in from reference TRBV5-5 and TRBJ2-5, reads DAGVTQSPTHLIKTRGQQVTLRCSPISGHKSVSWYQQVLGQGPQFIFQYYEKEERGRGNFPDRFSARQFPNYSSELNVNALLLGDSALYLCASSLGSSQETQYFGPGTRLLVL.

The chain has TRBV27 and TRBJ1-5, with D unclear. Germline loops: CDR1 MNHEY, CDR2 SMNVEV (reference sequence). The CDR3 is 19 residues long. V was cut by 2 bases and J by 0 bases, with 20 bases left in between. The CDR3 DNA reads as TGTGCCAGCAGTTTAGGGTCGCCACACGGGGATTATAGCAATCAGCCCCAGCATTTT. Protein sequence: CASSLGSPHGDYSNQPQHF.